This T cell receptor beta chain was identified during a study of T cell changes during pregnancy in multiple sclerosis. Sequencing was performed with immunoSEQ multiplex PCR; in TCRdb, only in-frame clones are kept and a portion is missing. Altogether some 58,000 clones are present, around 97% being singletons, with the ten largest covering roughly 2.4%. The table lists this clone with a count of one. The V and J ends lost 5 bases and 6 bases, in that order; junction bases with no gene match: 6. Germline V gives CDR1 MNHEY, CDR2 SVGAGI. The CDR3 extends over 14 amino acids. The sequencing here drew on CD8+ T cells from peripheral blood mononuclear cells, taken after pregnancy. The rearrangement links TRBV6-5 to TRBJ1-2, with 10 nucleotides matching TRBD1. The sequence derives from a female donor with multiple sclerosis, enrolled in a pregnancy study. The CDR3 region is CASSRTGGIDGYTF. The DNA for the CDR3 is TGTGCCAGCAGTCGGACAGGGGGAATCGATGGCTACACCTTC.